This T cell receptor beta chain is from a study of neoadjuvant anti-PD-1 for oral cavity cancer (dated by TCRdb to the early 2020s). For context, the study as a whole: Three to four biweekly doses of nivolumab at 3 mg/kg were mostly administered to patients before curative-intent surgical resection. A roughly 30% response rate was observed in the parent correlative cohort, in which around twelve patients were included. A fourth nivolumab dose was given around day 43 to patients without progression, and definitive surgical resection was performed in those patients on days 50-56. Responders were defined as patients with complete response, partial response or stable disease by RECIST 1.1; non-responders were defined as patients with progression.

The meaning of the sample's time point label: after neoadjuvant nivolumab, at surgical resection. Patients were newly diagnosed with stage II-IVA oral cavity squamous cell carcinoma and had received no prior systemic or radiation treatment. The cohort was made up of patients with locally advanced, HPV-negative oral cavity squamous cell carcinoma. Peripheral blood mononuclear cells were analyzed directly and were not maintained or expanded in culture. The samples were drawn from a longitudinal correlative study tied to a single-arm phase II trial testing neoadjuvant nivolumab in oral cavity squamous cell carcinoma. Subject-matched pre- and post-treatment PBMCs and tumors from three responders and three non-responders underwent genomic DNA-based TCRbeta sequencing. Peripheral blood mononuclear cells were drawn once before nivolumab treatment and a second time after treatment, when surgery took place. Genomic DNA was isolated from PBMCs using the Maxwell RSC DNA from Cells kit.

The research as a whole found: Only a few patients per response group were included in the TCR analyses, and the authors called for validation in larger cohorts. Higher pretreatment blood Treg/Th17 ratios correlated with higher pretreatment blood TCRbeta clonality and lower post-treatment tumor TCRbeta clonality. After neoadjuvant nivolumab, significantly higher T cell clonality (Gini index) was found within PBMCs in non-responders than in responders.

For deep sequencing, PBMC libraries mostly used 400 to 500 ng of input genomic DNA, with six replicates for each sample. Following the manufacturer's instructions, the team built TCRbeta libraries using the immunoSEQ hsTCRbeta kit. The completed libraries were mixed into a single pool at 3 nM, then sequenced with an Illumina NovaSeq 6000 S4 flow cell. In the authors' own workflow: Raw data preprocessing and quality control were performed with the immunoSEQ Analyzer. The analysis was limited to productive rearrangements, and each clonotype was defined by a unique CDR3 amino acid sequence. Using the R package tcR, the researchers computed the Gini-Simpson index as their estimate of repertoire clonality. Gini indices were compared with Student's t test, and associations with tumor size change were assessed by Pearson correlation. TCRdb provides this immuneACCESS table in a form limited to in-frame rearrangements. Some clones are lacking; in checked studies, under half of them reflect an unresolved V gene, and why the rest are absent is not known. D and trimming were read from the DNA, whereas the V and J calls and clone size are those reported in that table. This sample is represented by tens of thousands of clones; roughly nine tenths of them were singletons. 2.5% to 3% of the sample comes from the top ten.

Remarks on this clone: What this receptor recognizes is not known. No much larger clonotype is one base removed from it; base qualities were not supplied.

The CDR3 starts with the cysteine, ends with the phenylalanine, and has 15 residues. The only DNA kept is the CDR3, 45 bases in frame from the first base. The germline V and J ends show losses of 4 bases and 6 bases respectively, and no gene match explains 9 bases of the junction. Via the germline V gene, CDR1 is SGHRS and CDR2 YFSETQ. The receptor comes from a person aged 35-80 years with oral cavity squamous cell carcinoma. The sequences come from PBMCs, collected after nivolumab (anti-PD-1) treatment. The V and J segments used are TRBV5-1 and TRBJ2-3, with 9 central nucleotides matching TRBD2. Here the CDR3 is given as CASSAGLASGDTQYF. The DNA sequence is given as TGCGCCAGCAGCGCGGGACTAGCTAGTGGGGATACGCAGTATTTT.